This T cell receptor (beta chain) was obtained from a study of T cell clonotyping in hematopoietic cell transplantation. Assay: immunoSEQ multiplex PCR; the TCRdb copy retains only in-frame clones and omits some. This sample has 10,000 or so clones, with 80% to 90% found just once. The CDR3 runs 11 residues. Germline assignment: CDR1 SQVTM and CDR2 ANQGSEA. Trimming took off 7 bases at V and 8 bases at J, with 14 bases between the two ends. V and J are TRBV29-1 and TRBJ1-1, with a weak D call TRBD1 (5 bases). The sample here was PBMCs, taken 180 days after allogeneic stem cell transplant. This receptor was taken from a human patient who had an allogeneic stem cell transplant, so the T cells may come from the graft donor. The donor label of this sample is uncertain. Some clones in this sample may be carry-over from other donors' samples. As DNA, the CDR3 is TGCAGCGCTATTCTGGGACCCGAAGCTTTCTTT. Encoded protein: CSAILGPEAFF.